These 30 T cell receptor beta chains came from one sample sequenced in a study of Ad26.COV2.S vaccination and SARS-CoV-2 variants. Using immunoSEQ multiplex PCR, the repertoire was profiled, and TCRdb retains in-frame clones only, with some absent. The sample has about 350,000 clones; roughly 91% are singletons. Treatment of the sample: about 20 received Ad26.COV2.S at low or high dose, single or two shots; 5 received placebo; per-sample allocation not given. Day 63 after the first injection of vaccine or placebo was the sampling time. The sample here was peripheral blood, taken in a trial of Ad26.COV2.S vaccine versus placebo. These receptor sequences come from a person between 18 and 65 years old who received the Ad26.COV2.S COVID-19 vaccine or a placebo.

The V call is TRBV30, the J call TRBJ1-6; 10 nucleotides agree with TRBD1. Germline V CDR1 and CDR2: GTSNPN, SVGIG (reference sequence). The CDR3 is 13 amino acids. V was clipped by 8 bases and J by 10 bases; unmatched bases: 8. CDR3 in amino acids: CARRQGANSPLHF. In nucleotides, the CDR3 is TGTGCCCGGCGACAGGGGGCGAACTCACCCCTCCACTTT.

The gene calls are TRBV28 and TRBJ2-7; no reliable D call. The germline CDR1 and CDR2 sequences are MDHEN and SYDVKM. Trimming pared 2 bases from V and 0 bases from J, leaving 11 bases between. This CDR3 is 15 amino acids long. CDR3 DNA sequence: TGTGCCAGCAGTTTAATTTCCCCTAGCTCCTACGAGCAGTACTTC. This codes for CASSLISPSSYEQYF.

This chain uses TRBV5-6 with TRBJ2-1; TRBD2 agrees at 11 bases. The germline CDR1 and CDR2 sequences are SGHDT and YYEEEE. This CDR3 has 17 residues. The V segment lost 5 bases and the J segment 5 bases; nucleotides outside the gene matches: 12. The CDR3 is CASSLITSGSFHNEQFF. For the CDR3, the DNA is TGTGCCAGCAGTCTTATCACTAGCGGGAGCTTCCACAATGAGCAGTTCTTC.

This clone occurred once. The V call is TRBV29-1, the J call TRBJ2-7, with D uncertain. The CDR3 length is 11 residues. The germline V and J ends were trimmed by 7 bases and 4 bases, with 11 bases remaining between them. CDR1 and CDR2 from the germline V gene are SQVTM and ANQGSEA. For the CDR3, the DNA is TGCAGCGCCCAAAAAAATTACGAGCAGTACTTC. Protein product: CSAQKNYEQYF.

A remark on this clone: Distinct nucleotide sequences in the sample also encode this CDR3. The gene calls are TRBV9 and TRBJ2-1; no reliable D call. The CDR3 loop spans 15 amino acids. Trimming pared 0 bases from V and 1 base from J, leaving 8 bases between. Germline V lookup: CDR1 SGDLS, CDR2 YYNGEE. CDR3 in DNA: TGTGCCAGCAGCGTAGGTAGGTCGTCCTACAATGAGCAGTTCTTC. It codes for CASSVGRSSYNEQFF.

The chain recombines TRBV2 with TRBJ2-7, with D hard to call. Germline V gene sequence: CDR1 SNHLY, CDR2 FYNNEI. V was clipped by 7 bases and J by 0 bases, with 13 bases between them. This CDR3 has 14 residues. In nucleotides, the CDR3 is TGTGCCAGCATCCCGATCGCCACCTCCTACGAGCAGTACTTC. This sequence encodes CASIPIATSYEQYF.

The chain employs TRBV28 and TRBJ2-3; no reliable D call. Germline V gene sequence: CDR1 MDHEN, CDR2 SYDVKM. V lost 6 bases, J lost 4 bases, and 17 bases lay in between. This CDR3 contains 15 residues. CDR3 amino acids: CASSLRGPSADTQYF. The CDR3 nucleotides are TGTGCCAGCAGCTTGCGCGGACCCTCGGCAGATACGCAGTATTTT.

V is TRBV19 and J is TRBJ2-1; 7 bases align to TRBD2. CDR3 length: 17 residues. Germline assignment: CDR1 LNHDA and CDR2 SQIVND (reference sequence). J was trimmed by 0 bases and V by 7 bases; bases with no gene match: 12. CDR3 coding DNA: TGTGCCAGTATCGGAGGGAGGGCCGGTAGCTCCTACAATGAGCAGTTCTTC. This sequence encodes CASIGGRAGSSYNEQFF.

The gene calls are TRBV11-2 and TRBJ2-3; tentatively, D is TRBD1 (5 bases). The V end lost 1 base, the J end lost 0 bases, and 14 bases lay between the germline ends. The V gene's germline CDR1 is SGHAT and CDR2 FQNNGV. There are 17 residues in the CDR3. CDR3 in amino acids: CASSLGLGPSSTDTQYF. The DNA of the CDR3 is TGTGCCAGCAGCTTAGGGCTGGGGCCTTCTAGCACAGATACGCAGTATTTT.

The rearrangement joins TRBV6-1 to TRBJ1-1, with D possibly being TRBD1 (5 bases). The CDR3 has 13 residues. Trimming removed 5 bases from V and 6 bases from J, with 13 bases in between. Per germline, CDR1 MNHNS and CDR2 SASEGT. The CDR3 reads CASSPPGGPEAFF. In DNA form, the CDR3 reads TGTGCCAGCAGTCCCCCGGGGGGACCTGAAGCTTTCTTT.

This chain uses TRBV4-2 with TRBJ2-3, with a tentative D call TRBD2 (5 bases). Germline V lookup: CDR1 LGHNA, CDR2 YNFKEQ. Between the trimmed V and J ends, which lost 3 bases and 2 bases, there was a span of 12 bases. This CDR3 region has 15 residues. The CDR3 sequence: CASSQEVTYTDTQYF. The CDR3 coding sequence is TGTGCCAGCAGCCAGGAGGTGACATACACAGATACGCAGTATTTT.

The chain joins TRBV28 to TRBJ1-1; D gene ambiguous. Deletions cut 3 bases from V and 1 base from J, with 9 bases between. Germline assignment: CDR1 MDHEN and CDR2 SYDVKM. The CDR3 has 14 residues. This chain's CDR3 is CASSLFGGNTEAFF. In DNA, the CDR3 is TGTGCCAGCAGTTTGTTCGGCGGGAACACTGAAGCTTTCTTT. The variable domain in full, completed from reference TRBV28 and TRBJ1-1, reads DVKVTQSSRYLVKRTGEKVFLECVQDMDHENMFWYRQDPGLGLRLIYFSYDVKMKEKGDIPEGYSVSREKKERFSLILESASTNQTSMYLCASSLFGGNTEAFFGQGTRLTVV.

The rearrangement uses TRBV15 and TRBJ1-1; D is perhaps TRBD1 (6 bases). Germline loops: CDR1 LNHNV, CDR2 YYDKDF (reference sequence). V lost 1 base and J 8 bases, leaving 20 bases between the germline ends. The CDR3 spans 16 residues. In DNA, the CDR3 is TGTGCCACCAGCAGAGTACGCGTCAGGGGAACACTCGAAGCTTTCTTT. Amino acids: CATSRVRVRGTLEAFF.

The chain combines TRBV7-9 with TRBJ2-5, with 7 bases lining up with TRBD1. Germline loops: CDR1 SEHNR, CDR2 FQNEAQ (reference sequence). The CDR3 runs 13 residues. The J segment lost 2 bases and the V segment lost 3 bases, leaving 0 bases of the junction unmatched. The CDR3: CASSLGQQETQYF. The CDR3 DNA sequence: TGTGCCAGCAGCTTGGGACAGCAAGAGACCCAGTACTTC.

The chain joins TRBV28 to TRBJ2-1; no reliable D call. Germline assignment: CDR1 MDHEN and CDR2 SYDVKM. Trimming left V 5 bases short and J 8 bases short, with 13 bases between. This CDR3 is 13 amino acids long. Written as DNA, the CDR3 is TGTGCCAGCAGTCGTTTATTGAATGATGAGCAGTTCTTC. It translates to CASSRLLNDEQFF.

This clone came up once. The chain has TRBV6-6 and TRBJ2-5; 11 bases match TRBD2. V gave up 5 bases and J gave up 3 bases; unmatched junction bases: 11. CDR1 is MNHNY, CDR2 SVGAGI, per germline (reference sequence). This CDR3 spans 17 amino acids. The CDR3 sequence is CASSPGTSGDKEETQYF. The DNA for the CDR3 is TGTGCCAGCAGTCCCGGGACTAGCGGAGACAAGGAAGAGACCCAGTACTTC.

V gene TRBV14 combines with J gene TRBJ1-4; maybe TRBD1 (6 bases). The germline V gene has CDR1 SGHDN and CDR2 FVKESK. V was pared by 5 bases and J by 6 bases, with 16 bases between. This CDR3 region has 15 residues. CDR3 amino acids: CASSAQGLSYEKLFF. The CDR3 region has the DNA TGTGCCAGCAGCGCCCAGGGGCTCTCGTATGAAAAACTGTTTTTT.

The V call is TRBV6-2 or TRBV6-3, the J call TRBJ1-1; D call uncertain. The CDR3 runs 11 residues. Germline loops: CDR1 MNHEY, CDR2 SVGEGT. The germline V and J ends were trimmed by 5 bases and 8 bases, with 9 bases remaining between them. The CDR3 sequence is CASSLGVEAFF. The CDR3 DNA reads TGTGCCAGCAGTCTGGGTGTCGAAGCTTTCTTT.

V gene TRBV18 combines with J gene TRBJ1-2; maybe TRBD1 (5 bases). CDR3 length: 17 amino acids. Per the germline V gene, CDR1 is KGHSH and CDR2 is LQKENI. The V and J ends lost 3 bases and 2 bases respectively, with 19 bases between them. The CDR3 loop is CASSPIKGPAVNYGYTF. The CDR3, as DNA: TGTGCCAGCTCACCGATTAAGGGGCCGGCGGTCAACTATGGCTACACCTTC.

This sequence joins TRBV5-6 and TRBJ2-7; D gene uncertain. This CDR3 comprises 13 residues. Germline CDR1 is SGHDT and CDR2 is YYEEEE. V was trimmed by 2 bases and J by 0 bases, leaving 6 bases between them. The CDR3 protein is CASSFSISYEQYF. The CDR3 region has the DNA TGTGCCAGCAGCTTTAGCATCTCCTACGAGCAGTACTTC.

CDR3: CASSLSPTGELFF. The DNA of the CDR3 is TGTGCCAGCAGTTTATCTCCCACCGGGGAGCTGTTTTTT. The chain uses TRBV27 and TRBJ2-2; D is undetermined. Trimming took off 0 bases at V and 4 bases at J, with 3 bases between the two ends. CDR1 is MNHEY and CDR2 is SMNVEV in the germline V gene (reference sequence). This CDR3 region has 13 residues.

V and J are TRBV5-1 and TRBJ2-3; the D is unclear. V was clipped by 0 bases and J by 2 bases, with 16 bases between them. The CDR3 is 17 residues long. Germline CDR1 and CDR2: SGHRS and YFSETQ. CDR3 sequence (DNA): TGCGCCAGCAGCTTGGCCGTCTACTTCCCCCTCACAGATACGCAGTATTTT. Its protein product is CASSLAVYFPLTDTQYF.

The gene calls are TRBV7-9 and TRBJ2-5, with D possibly TRBD2 on 6 matching bases. Germline loops: CDR1 SEHNR, CDR2 FQNEAQ (reference sequence). The V end lost 5 bases, the J end lost 4 bases, and 14 bases lay between the germline ends. The CDR3 is 14 amino acids. The CDR3, as DNA: TGTGCCAGCAGCACGACTAGTCTTCGAGAGACCCAGTACTTC. Its protein is CASSTTSLRETQYF.

The CDR3: CASSIGGKVGELFF. For the CDR3, the DNA is TGTGCCAGTAGTATAGGGGGGAAGGTCGGGGAGCTGTTTTTT. The genes are TRBV19 and TRBJ2-2, with D perhaps TRBD1 or TRBD2 (5 bases each). CDR1 is LNHDA and CDR2 is SQIVND in the germline V gene (reference sequence). The CDR3 contains 14 residues. V lost 1 base, J lost 7 bases, and 10 bases lay in between. Full variable domain (rest looked up from reference TRBV19 and TRBJ2-2): DGGITQSPKYLFRKEGQNVTLSCEQNLNHDAMYWYRQDPGQGLRLIYYSQIVNDFQKGDIAEGYSVSREKKESFPLTVTSAQKNPTAFYLCASSIGGKVGELFFGEGSRLTVL.

The chain is built from TRBV24-1 and TRBJ2-7; D ambiguous. The V and J ends lost 3 bases and 6 bases respectively, with 11 bases between them. Germline V CDR1 and CDR2: KGHDR, SFDVKD. CDR3 length: 13 residues. This CDR3 is CATSDGLRIEQYF. As DNA, the CDR3 is TGTGCCACCAGTGATGGTCTAAGAATCGAGCAGTACTTC.

CDR3 protein: CASNLGEDYGYTF. The CDR3 nucleotides read TGTGCCAGCAACCTAGGGGAGGATTATGGCTACACCTTC. V gene TRBV6-6 combines with J gene TRBJ1-2; TRBD1 is a possible D gene (5 bases). Trimming shortened V by 7 bases and J by 5 bases, and 14 bases separated the two germline ends. This CDR3 is 13 amino acids long. Germline-derived CDR1 and CDR2 are MNHNY and SVGAGI (reference sequence).

The chain recombines TRBV4-2 with TRBJ1-5; D is uncertain. The CDR3 runs 13 residues. Germline CDR1 reads LGHNA; CDR2 reads YNFKEQ. V gave up 1 base and J gave up 3 bases, with 4 bases separating them. CDR3: CASSQADNQPQHF. The CDR3 DNA sequence: TGTGCCAGCAGCCAAGCGGACAATCAGCCCCAGCATTTT.

This sequence joins TRBV3-1 (or the pseudogene TRBV3-2) and TRBJ2-6, with unresolved D. This CDR3 has 17 residues. The germline V and J ends were trimmed by 0 bases and 0 bases, with 9 bases remaining between them. Germline V gives CDR1 LGHDT, CDR2 YNNKEL (reference sequence). The CDR3 spells CASSQDPGTSGANVLTF. The CDR3 nucleotides read TGTGCCAGCAGCCAAGACCCAGGTACCTCTGGGGCCAACGTCCTGACTTTC.

The chain has TRBV5-6 and TRBJ2-7; a possible D gene is TRBD1 (5 bases). The V end lost 4 bases, the J end lost 6 bases, and 8 bases lay between the germline ends. Germline V gene data show CDR1 as SGHDT and CDR2 as YYEEEE. The CDR3 is 11 amino acids. CDR3 amino acids: CASSEDSEQYF. The DNA for the CDR3 is TGTGCCAGCAGCGAAGACAGCGAGCAGTACTTC.

The V and J genes are TRBV7-2 and TRBJ2-7, with D possibly being TRBD2 (5 bases). Trimming pared 1 base from V and 6 bases from J, leaving 13 bases between. CDR3 length: 14 amino acids. Germline V gives CDR1 SGHTA, CDR2 FQGNSA. The CDR3 DNA follows: TGTGCCAGCAGCTTAGAGTCAGGCGGGCGCGAGCAGTACTTC. This translates into CASSLESGGREQYF.